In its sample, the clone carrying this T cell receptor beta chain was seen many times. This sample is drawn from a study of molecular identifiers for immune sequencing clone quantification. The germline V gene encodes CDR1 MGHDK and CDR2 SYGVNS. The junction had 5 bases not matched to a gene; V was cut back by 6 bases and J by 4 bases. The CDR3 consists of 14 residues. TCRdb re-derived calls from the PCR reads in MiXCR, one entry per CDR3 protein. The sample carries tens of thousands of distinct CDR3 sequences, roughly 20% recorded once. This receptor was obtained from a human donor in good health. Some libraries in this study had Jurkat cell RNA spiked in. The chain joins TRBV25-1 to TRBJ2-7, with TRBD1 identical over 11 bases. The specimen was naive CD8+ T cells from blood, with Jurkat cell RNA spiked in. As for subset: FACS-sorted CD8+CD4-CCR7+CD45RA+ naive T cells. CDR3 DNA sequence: TGTGCCAGCAGCGACGGACAGGGGGCTTACGAGCAGTACTTC. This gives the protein CASSDGQGAYEQYF.